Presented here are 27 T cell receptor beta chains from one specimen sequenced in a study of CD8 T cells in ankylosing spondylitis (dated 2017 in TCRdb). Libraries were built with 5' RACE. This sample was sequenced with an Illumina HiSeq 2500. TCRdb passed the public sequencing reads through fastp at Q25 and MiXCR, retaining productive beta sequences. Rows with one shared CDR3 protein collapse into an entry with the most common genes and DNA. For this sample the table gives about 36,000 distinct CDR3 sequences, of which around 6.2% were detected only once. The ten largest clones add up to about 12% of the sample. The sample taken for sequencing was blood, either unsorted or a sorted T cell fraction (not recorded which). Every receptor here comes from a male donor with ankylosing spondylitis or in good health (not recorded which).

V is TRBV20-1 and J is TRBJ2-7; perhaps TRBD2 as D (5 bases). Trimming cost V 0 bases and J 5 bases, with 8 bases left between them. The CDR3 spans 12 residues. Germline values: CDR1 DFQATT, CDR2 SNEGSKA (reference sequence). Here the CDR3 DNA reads TGCAGTGCTAGAGATAGGCGGGACGAGCAGTACTTC. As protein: CSARDRRDEQYF.

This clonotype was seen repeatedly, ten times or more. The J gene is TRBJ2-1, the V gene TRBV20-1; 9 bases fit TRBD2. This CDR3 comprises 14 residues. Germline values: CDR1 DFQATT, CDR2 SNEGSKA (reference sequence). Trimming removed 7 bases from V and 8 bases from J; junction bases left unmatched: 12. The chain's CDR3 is CSGFRAGGQDEQFF. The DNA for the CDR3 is TGCAGTGGATTCCGGGCGGGGGGGCAGGATGAGCAGTTCTTC.

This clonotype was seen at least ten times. DNA of the CDR3: TGTGCCAGCAGCTTAATCCTAGCGGGGGCCCATACGCAGTATTTT. Translated, it gives CASSLILAGAHTQYF. The chain couples TRBV7-8 to TRBJ2-3; 10 bases fit TRBD2. With 2 bases clipped from V and 7 bases from J, the junction kept 6 bases outside the gene matches. The CDR3 is made up of 15 amino acids. Germline loops: CDR1 SGHVS, CDR2 FQNEAQ. Looking up the rest from reference TRBV7-8 and TRBJ2-3 gives the full variable domain: GAGVSQSPRYKVAKRGQDVALRCDPISGHVSLFWYQQALGQGPEFLTYFQNEAQLDKSGLPSDRFFAERPEGSVSTLKIQRTQQEDSAVYLCASSLILAGAHTQYFGPGTRLTVL.

CDR3 bases: TGTGCCAGCAGTGGAGAGAGAGAGACCCAGTACTTC. Its translation: CASSGERETQYF. The rearrangement links TRBV11-2 to TRBJ2-5; D gene unclear. Germline CDR1 SGHAT, CDR2 FQNNGV. With 6 bases removed from V and 4 bases from J, the gap between germline ends came to 9 bases. The CDR3 sequence is 12 residues long.

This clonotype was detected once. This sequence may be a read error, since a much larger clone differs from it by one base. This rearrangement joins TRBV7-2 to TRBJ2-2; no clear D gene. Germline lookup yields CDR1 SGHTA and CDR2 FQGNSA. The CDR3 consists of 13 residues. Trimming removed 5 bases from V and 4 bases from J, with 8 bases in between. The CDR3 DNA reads TGTGCCAGCAGCCCCCCCACCACCGGGGAGCTGTTTTTT. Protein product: CASSPPTTGELFF.

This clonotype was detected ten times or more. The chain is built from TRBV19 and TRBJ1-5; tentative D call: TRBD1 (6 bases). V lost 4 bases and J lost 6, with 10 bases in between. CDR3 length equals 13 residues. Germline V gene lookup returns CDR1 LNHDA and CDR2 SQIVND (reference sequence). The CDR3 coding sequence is TGTGCCAGTAGTACCCAGGGGCTTCAGCCCCAGCATTTT. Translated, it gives CASSTQGLQPQHF.

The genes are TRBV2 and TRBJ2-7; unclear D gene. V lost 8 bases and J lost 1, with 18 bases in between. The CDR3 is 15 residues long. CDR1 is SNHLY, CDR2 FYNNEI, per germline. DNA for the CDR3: TGTGCCAGCTGGACCGCAGGAAGTCCGTCCTACGAGCAGTACTTC. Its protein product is CASWTAGSPSYEQYF.

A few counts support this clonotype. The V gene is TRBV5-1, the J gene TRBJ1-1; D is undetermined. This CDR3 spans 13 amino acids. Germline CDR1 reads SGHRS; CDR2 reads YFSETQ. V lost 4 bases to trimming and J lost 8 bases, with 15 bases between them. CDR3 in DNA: TGCGCCAGCAGCCTCCAACCGGGTTACGAAGCTTTCTTT. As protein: CASSLQPGYEAFF.

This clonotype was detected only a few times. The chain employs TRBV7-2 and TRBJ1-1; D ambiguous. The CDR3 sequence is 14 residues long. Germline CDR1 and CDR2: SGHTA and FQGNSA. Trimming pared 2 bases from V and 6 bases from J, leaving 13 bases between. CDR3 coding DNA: TGTGCCAGCAGCTTAAGTGTCCTACGGGCTGAAGCTTTCTTT. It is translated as CASSLSVLRAEAFF. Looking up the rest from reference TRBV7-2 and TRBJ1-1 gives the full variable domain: GAGVSQSPSNKVTEKGKDVELRCDPISGHTALYWYRQSLGQGLEFLIYFQGNSAPDKSGLPSDRFSAERTGGSVSTLTIQRTQQEDSAVYLCASSLSVLRAEAFFGQGTRLTVV.

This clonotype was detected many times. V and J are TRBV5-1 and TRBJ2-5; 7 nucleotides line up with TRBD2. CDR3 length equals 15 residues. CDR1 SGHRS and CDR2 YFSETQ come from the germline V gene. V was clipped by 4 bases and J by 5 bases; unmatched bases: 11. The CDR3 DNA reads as TGCGCCAGCAGCGCAGGGACTAACCTCCGCGAGACCCAGTACTTC. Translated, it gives CASSAGTNLRETQYF.

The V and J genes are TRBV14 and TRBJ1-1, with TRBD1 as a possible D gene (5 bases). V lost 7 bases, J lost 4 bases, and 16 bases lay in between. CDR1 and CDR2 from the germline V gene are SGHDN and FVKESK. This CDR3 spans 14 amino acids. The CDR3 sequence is CASNMVRAGTEAFF. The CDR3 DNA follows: TGTGCCAGCAACATGGTCAGGGCGGGCACTGAAGCTTTCTTT.

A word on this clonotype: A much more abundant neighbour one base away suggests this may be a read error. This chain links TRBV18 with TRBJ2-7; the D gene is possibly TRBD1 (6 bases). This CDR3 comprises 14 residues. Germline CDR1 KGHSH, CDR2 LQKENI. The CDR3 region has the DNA TGTGCCAGCTCAGACAGGACGGAAGCCTACGAGCAGCACTTC. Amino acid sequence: CASSDRTEAYEQHF.

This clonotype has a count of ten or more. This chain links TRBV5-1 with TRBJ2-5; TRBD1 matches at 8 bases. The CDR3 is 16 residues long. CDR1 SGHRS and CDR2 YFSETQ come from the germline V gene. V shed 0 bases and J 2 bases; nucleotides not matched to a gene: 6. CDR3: CASSLDGTGPQETQYF. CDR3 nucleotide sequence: TGCGCCAGCAGCTTGGATGGGACAGGTCCGCAAGAGACCCAGTACTTC.

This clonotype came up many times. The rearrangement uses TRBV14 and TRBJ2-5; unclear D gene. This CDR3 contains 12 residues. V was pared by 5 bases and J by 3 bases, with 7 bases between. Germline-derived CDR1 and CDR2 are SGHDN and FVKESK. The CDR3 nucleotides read TGTGCCAGCAGCTTAAACGAAGAGACCCAGTACTTC. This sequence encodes CASSLNEETQYF.

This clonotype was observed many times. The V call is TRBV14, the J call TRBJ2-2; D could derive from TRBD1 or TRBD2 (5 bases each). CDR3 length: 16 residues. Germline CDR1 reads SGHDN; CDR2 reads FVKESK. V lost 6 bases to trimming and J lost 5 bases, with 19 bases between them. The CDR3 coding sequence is TGTGCCAGCAGATTCGGGAAGCAGGGACGGACCGGGGAGCTGTTTTTT. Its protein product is CASRFGKQGRTGELFF.

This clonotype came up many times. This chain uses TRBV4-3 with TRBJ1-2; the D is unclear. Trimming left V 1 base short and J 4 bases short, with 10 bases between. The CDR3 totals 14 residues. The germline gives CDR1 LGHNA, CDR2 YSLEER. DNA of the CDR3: TGCGCCAGCAGCCAAGCAGGAATTTCCTATGGCTACACCTTC. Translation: CASSQAGISYGYTF.

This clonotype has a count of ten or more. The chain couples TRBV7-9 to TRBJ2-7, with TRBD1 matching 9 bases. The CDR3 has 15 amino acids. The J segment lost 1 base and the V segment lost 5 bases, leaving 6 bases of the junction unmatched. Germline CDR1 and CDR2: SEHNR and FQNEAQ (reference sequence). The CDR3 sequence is CASSRGTGLSYEQYF. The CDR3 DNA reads TGTGCCAGCAGCAGGGGGACAGGGCTTTCCTACGAGCAGTACTTC.

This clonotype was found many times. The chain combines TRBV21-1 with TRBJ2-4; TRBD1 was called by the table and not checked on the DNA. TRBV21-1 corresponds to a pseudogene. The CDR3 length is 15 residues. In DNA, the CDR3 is TGTGCCAGCAGCAACAGGGGGCGCGCCAAAAACATTCAGTACTTC. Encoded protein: CASSNRGRAKNIQYF.

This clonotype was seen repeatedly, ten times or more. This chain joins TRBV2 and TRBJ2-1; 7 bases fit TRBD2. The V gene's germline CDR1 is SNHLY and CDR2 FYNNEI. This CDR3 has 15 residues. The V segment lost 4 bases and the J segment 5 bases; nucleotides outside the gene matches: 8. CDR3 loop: CASSARGSRNNEQFF. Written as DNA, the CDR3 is TGTGCCAGCAGTGCGCGCGGGAGTAGAAACAATGAGCAGTTCTTC.

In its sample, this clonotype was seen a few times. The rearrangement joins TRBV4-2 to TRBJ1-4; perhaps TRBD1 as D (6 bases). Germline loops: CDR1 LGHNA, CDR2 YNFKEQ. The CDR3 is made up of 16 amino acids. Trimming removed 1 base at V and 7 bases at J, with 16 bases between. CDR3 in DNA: TGTGCCAGCAGCCAAGGCGATAGGGGGTATGGTGAAAAACTGTTTTTT. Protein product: CASSQGDRGYGEKLFF.

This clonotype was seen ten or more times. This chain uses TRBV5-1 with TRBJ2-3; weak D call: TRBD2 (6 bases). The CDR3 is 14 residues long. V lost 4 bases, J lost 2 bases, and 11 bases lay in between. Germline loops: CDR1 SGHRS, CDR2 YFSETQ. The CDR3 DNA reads TGCGCCAGCAGCCGGGGACTGGACACAGATACGCAGTATTTT. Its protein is CASSRGLDTDTQYF.

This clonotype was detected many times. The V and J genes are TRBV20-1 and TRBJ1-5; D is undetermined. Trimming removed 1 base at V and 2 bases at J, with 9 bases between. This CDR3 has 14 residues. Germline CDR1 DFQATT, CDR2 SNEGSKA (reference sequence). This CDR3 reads CSARVGDGNQPQHF. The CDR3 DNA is TGCAGTGCTAGAGTGGGTGACGGCAATCAGCCCCAGCATTTT.

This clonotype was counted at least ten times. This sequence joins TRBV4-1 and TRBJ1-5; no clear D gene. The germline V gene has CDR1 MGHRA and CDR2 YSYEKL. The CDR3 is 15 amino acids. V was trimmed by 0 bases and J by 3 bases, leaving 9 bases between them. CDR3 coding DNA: TGCGCCAGCAGCCAAGATAGAAGGGACAATCAGCCCCAGCATTTT. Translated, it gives CASSQDRRDNQPQHF.

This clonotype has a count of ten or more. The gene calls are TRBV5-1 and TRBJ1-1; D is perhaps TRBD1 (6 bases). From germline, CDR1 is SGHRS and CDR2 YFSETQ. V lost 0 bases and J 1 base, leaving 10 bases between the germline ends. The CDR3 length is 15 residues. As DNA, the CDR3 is TGCGCCAGCAGCTTGGGAGGGGGGCGGAACACTGAAGCTTTCTTT. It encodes CASSLGGGRNTEAFF.

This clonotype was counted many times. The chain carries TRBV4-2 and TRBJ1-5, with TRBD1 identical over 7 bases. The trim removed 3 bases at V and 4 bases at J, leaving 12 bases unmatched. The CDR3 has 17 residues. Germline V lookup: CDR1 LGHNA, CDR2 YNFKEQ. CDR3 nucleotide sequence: TGTGCCAGCAGCCAGGATTGGAGACAGGGTGGGAATCAGCCCCAGCATTTT. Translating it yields CASSQDWRQGGNQPQHF.

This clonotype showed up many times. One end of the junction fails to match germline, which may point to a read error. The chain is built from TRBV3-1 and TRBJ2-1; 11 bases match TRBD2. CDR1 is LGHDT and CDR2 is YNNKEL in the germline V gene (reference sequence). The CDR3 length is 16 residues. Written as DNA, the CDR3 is TGTGTCAGCAGCTTTCCCGGGACTAGCGGCTACAATGAGCAGTTCTTC. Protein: CVSSFPGTSGYNEQFF.

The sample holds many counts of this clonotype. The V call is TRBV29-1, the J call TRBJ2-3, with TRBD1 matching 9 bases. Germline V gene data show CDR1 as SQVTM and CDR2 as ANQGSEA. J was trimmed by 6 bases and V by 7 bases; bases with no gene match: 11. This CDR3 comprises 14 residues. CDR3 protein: CSGKPGQGADTQYF. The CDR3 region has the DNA TGCAGCGGTAAACCGGGACAGGGTGCCGATACGCAGTATTTT.